Here is one T cell receptor (beta chain) with its context. This CDR3 region has 12 residues. V lost 4 bases, J lost 2 bases, and 5 bases lay in between. Germline CDR1 reads SGHDT; CDR2 reads YYEEEE. The data derive from a study of Tregs in tolerant kidney transplant recipients. Data came from immunoSEQ multiplex PCR; TCRdb stores just in-frame clones and leaves some out. This sample has about 77,000 clones, with nearly 98% found just once. This sequence joins TRBV5-6 and TRBJ2-3; D gene unclear. The TCR sequence derives from a human donor who received a combined kidney and bone marrow transplant. Sequenced material: CD4+ T cells from blood, taken before the transplant. The CDR3: CASSLSTDTQYF. CDR3 nucleotides: TGTGCCAGCAGCCTCTCCACAGATACGCAGTATTTT.